These T cell receptor beta chains were read from a single sample in a study of human T cells and chemical hapten exposure. TCRdb itself ran the RACE reads through MiXCR, one entry per CDR3 protein. The data show approximately 400,000 distinct CDR3 sequences, with more than 4.5% seen just once and 2.6% held by the top ten. The specimen was whole blood, collected in connection with sensitization to the hapten diphenylcyclopropenone (DPC). The receptors come from a woman aged 50 to 60 with alopecia areata. Some clones in this sample may be carry-over from other donors' samples. The CDR3 runs from the conserved cysteine through the conserved F or W. Fields, in order: V gene, J gene, D gene, clone size, CDR3 DNA, CDR3 protein. D genes are given only for firm matches. Expanded clones are given a class, and other clones once, few, many or no size at all.

>TRBV29-1|TRBJ2-7|TRBD1|many
TGCAGCGTTGAAAGGGACAGGGATCGGACTCAGTACTTC
CSVERDRDRTQYF
>TRBV20-1|TRBJ1-1|TRBD1|many
TGCAGTGCCAGAATCATTGTCCGGACAGGGGAGGCTTTCTTT
CSARIIVRTGEAFF
>TRBV11-2|TRBJ2-1|.|many
TGTGCCAGCAGCCCCGAGAAGCGCCCCGTCTATGATGAGCAGTTCTTC
CASSPEKRPVYDEQFF
>TRBV7-2|TRBJ1-5|TRBD1|.
TGTGCCAGCAGCCCTAGGGACAGGGGGCTTCAGCCCCAGCATTTT
CASSPRDRGLQPQHF
>TRBV6-6|TRBJ2-1|TRBD1|.
TGTGCCAGCAGTTACACCCGGGACAGGGGCTACAATGAGCAGTTCTTC
CASSYTRDRGYNEQFF
>TRBV29-1|TRBJ1-1|.|many
TGCAGCGTTGAAGGGGGCCGGGTCGGAGCTTTCTTT
CSVEGGRVGAFF
>TRBV2|TRBJ2-3|.|.
TGTGCCAGCAGTGTGGGGGTTCCAGATACGCAGTATTTT
CASSVGVPDTQYF
>TRBV6-1|TRBJ1-1|.|few
TGTGCCAGCACCGGGACAAAGTTAAATGGGAACACTGAAGCTTTCTTT
CASTGTKLNGNTEAFF
>TRBV2|TRBJ1-5|.|many
TGTGCCAGCAGATGGGATAGCAATCAGCCCCAGCATTTT
CASRWDSNQPQHF
>TRBV2|TRBJ2-3|TRBD1|many
TGTGCCAGCAGTGGACAGGGGAGCACAGATACGCAGTATTTT
CASSGQGSTDTQYF
>TRBV29-1|TRBJ2-6|.|many
TGCAGCGTTGAGACAGGGGAGGGGCCTGGGGCCAACGTCCTGACTTTC
CSVETGEGPGANVLTF
>TRBV28|TRBJ1-2|TRBD1|.
TGTGCCAGCAGTCCCCCGGACAGGGGGCTCGGCTATGGCTACACCTTC
CASSPPDRGLGYGYTF
>TRBV3-1|TRBJ1-2|.|.
TGTGCCAGCAGCCAAGAGGTAGCCAGTGGCTACACCTTC
CASSQEVASGYTF
>TRBV7-9|TRBJ1-2|.|.
TGTGCCAGCAGACACGGACAGAGCTATGGCTACACCTTC
CASRHGQSYGYTF
>TRBV5-1|TRBJ2-5|.|few
TGCGCCAGCAGCTTGGAGGGGAACTTAGAGACCCAGTACTTC
CASSLEGNLETQYF
>TRBV7-2|TRBJ2-2|.|many
TGTGCCAGCAGCTTAGAGGTCCTCCCCGGGGAGCTGTTTTTT
CASSLEVLPGELFF
>TRBV5-5|TRBJ2-7|.|many
TGTGCCAGCAGCTTCAACGTGTTCAGCGAGCAGTACTTC
CASSFNVFSEQYF
>TRBV28|TRBJ2-3|.|many
TGTGCCAGCAGTTTTGGGGGTCTGGAGTATTTT
CASSFGGLEYF
>TRBV7-9|TRBJ2-5|TRBD2|.
TGTGCCAGCGTCCACCCAGCGGGAGGGCAAGAGACCCAGTACTTC
CASVHPAGGQETQYF
>TRBV4-3|TRBJ1-1|.|many
TGCGCCAGCAGCCACCCCGGCCCGGGGACTGAAGCTTTCTTT
CASSHPGPGTEAFF
>TRBV12-3/TRBV12-4|TRBJ2-3|.|.
TGTGCCAGCAGGTTTTACAGGAGTACAGATACGCAGTATTTT
CASRFYRSTDTQYF
>TRBV12-3/TRBV12-4|TRBJ2-3|.|many
TGTGCCAGCAATTACCTAGGGCCTAGCACAGATACGCAGTATTTT
CASNYLGPSTDTQYF
>TRBV2|TRBJ2-3|.|.
TGTGCCAGCAGTGAAGCGTTGGTAGATACGCAGTATTTT
CASSEALVDTQYF
>TRBV6-6|TRBJ2-1|TRBD2|many
TGTGCCAGCCTTCTCACTAGCGGGTACAATGAGCAGTTCTTC
CASLLTSGYNEQFF
>TRBV6-1|TRBJ1-1|.|.
TGTGCCAGCAGTGATTGGACTGAAGCTTTCTTT
CASSDWTEAFF
>TRBV7-2|TRBJ1-5|.|few
TGTGCCAGCAGCCCCGCGGGGAGACATCAGCCCCAGCATTTT
CASSPAGRHQPQHF
>TRBV4-1|TRBJ2-1|TRBD2|many
TGCGCCAGCAGCCAAGATACGCCAGCGGGGTACAATGAGCAGTTCTTC
CASSQDTPAGYNEQFF
>TRBV4-2|TRBJ2-7|.|.
TGTGCCAGCAGCCAAGTGGGCGGGGGCACCTACGAGCAGTACTTC
CASSQVGGGTYEQYF
>TRBV28|TRBJ1-2|TRBD1|few
TGTGCCAGCAGAAGGACAGGGGGCGCCTCCTATGGCTACACCTTC
CASRRTGGASYGYTF
>TRBV29-1|TRBJ1-2|.|many
TGCAGCGTTACTACAGGTTTAGCTAACTATGGCTACACCTTC
CSVTTGLANYGYTF
>TRBV12-3/TRBV12-4|TRBJ2-1|.|many
TGTGCCAGCAGTTACGATATCCGGGATGAGCAGTTCTTC
CASSYDIRDEQFF
>TRBV28|TRBJ1-4|.|few
TGTGCCGCTCAAGAAGGTTCAACTAATGAAAAACTGTTTTTT
CAAQEGSTNEKLFF
>TRBV7-2|TRBJ2-3|.|many
TGTGCCAGCAGCTTAGGGGTTTCTAGCACAGATACGCAGTATTTT
CASSLGVSSTDTQYF
>TRBV2|TRBJ2-5|.|many
TGTGCCAGCACCAGGGACTACCAAGAGACCCAGTACTTC
CASTRDYQETQYF
>TRBV5-1|TRBJ2-1|.|many
TGCGCCAGCAGCTTGGGGGACGCTAGGGTGCAGTTCTTC
CASSLGDARVQFF
>TRBV9|TRBJ1-4|TRBD1|few
TGTGCCAGCAGCACCGGACAGGGGGCAGGTGAAAAACTGTTTTTT
CASSTGQGAGEKLFF
>TRBV2|TRBJ2-7|.|many
TGTGCCAGCAGTGTAAGCGGTATCCACGAGCAGTACTTC
CASSVSGIHEQYF
>TRBV7-8|TRBJ2-5|.|few
TGTGCCAGCAGCTTAGCGGAGGGAATGACCCAGTACTTC
CASSLAEGMTQYF
>TRBV9|TRBJ1-2|.|many
TGTGCCAGCAGCACGCCCTTTGGCTACACCTTC
CASSTPFGYTF
>TRBV6-5|TRBJ1-2|TRBD1|many
TGTGCCAGCAGTTTAACAGGGGGCGATGGCTACACCTTC
CASSLTGGDGYTF
>TRBV7-9|TRBJ1-2|.|few
TGTGCCAGCAGCGGGACACACCCTAACTATGGCTACACCTTC
CASSGTHPNYGYTF
>TRBV6-5|TRBJ2-2|.|.
TGTGCCAGCAGTACTAAAAAAAGGAGCACCGGGGAGCTGTTTTTT
CASSTKKRSTGELFF
>TRBV6-1|TRBJ2-3|TRBD1|few
TGTGCCAGCAGGGTCCAGGGGGAAGCCACAGATACGCAGTATTTT
CASRVQGEATDTQYF
>TRBV2|TRBJ1-1|TRBD1|many
TGTGCCAGCAGTTCCCCGGGCCTACAGGGGGGCACTGAAGCTTTCTTT
CASSSPGLQGGTEAFF
>TRBV29-1|TRBJ2-7|.|many
TGCAGCGTTGGGAAGGGTACTACCCACGAGCAGTACTTC
CSVGKGTTHEQYF
>TRBV6-5|TRBJ2-7|TRBD2|many
TGTGCCAGCAGTTACGGCGAGCGGGAGGGCCTAAGGGAGCAGTACTTC
CASSYGEREGLREQYF
>TRBV20-1|TRBJ1-5|.|.
TGCAGTGCCGGGAGGAGGGGAAATCAGCCCCAGCATTTT
CSAGRRGNQPQHF
>TRBV29-1|TRBJ2-3|.|many
TGCAGTTCTCAAGGAGGGCAGGGGAGCACAGATACGCAGTATTTT
CSSQGGQGSTDTQYF
>TRBV6-6|TRBJ1-2|.|many
TGTGCCAGCGGCACGACAGGAGACCGCTACACCTTC
CASGTTGDRYTF
>TRBV7-9|TRBJ1-5|TRBD1|few
TGTGCCAGCAGTATGGACAGGGCGGATCAGCCCCAGCATTTT
CASSMDRADQPQHF
>TRBV12-3/TRBV12-4|TRBJ2-7|.|many
TGTGCCAGCAGTTCAACAGGGAATGAGCAGTACTTC
CASSSTGNEQYF
>TRBV9|TRBJ2-2|.|.
TGTGCCAGCAGCGTAGGGGGAGAGTCCGGGGAGCTGTTTTTT
CASSVGGESGELFF
>TRBV2|TRBJ2-7|TRBD1|.
TGTGCCAGCAGCATGACAGGGATCCGCTACGAGCAGTACTTC
CASSMTGIRYEQYF
>TRBV12-3/TRBV12-4|TRBJ2-5|.|few
TGTGCCAGCAGTTTCCCGGGGCCGAGGGAGACCCAGTACTTC
CASSFPGPRETQYF
>TRBV30|TRBJ1-3|.|.
TGTGCCTGGAGTGTCCCCCAAAGAAGAAACACCATATATTTT
CAWSVPQRRNTIYF
>TRBV20-1|TRBJ2-1|TRBD2|many
TGCAGTGGTGGAGGGACTAGCGGTAACTACAATGAGCAGTTCTTC
CSGGGTSGNYNEQFF
>TRBV7-2|TRBJ2-7|TRBD2|.
TGTGCCAGCAGCTATGGGACTAGCGTCTACGAGCAGTACTTC
CASSYGTSVYEQYF
>TRBV9|TRBJ2-2|.|many
TGTGCCAGCAGCGCGACAGGAGGAAACACCGGGGAGCTGTTTTTT
CASSATGGNTGELFF
>TRBV2|TRBJ2-1|.|many
TGTGCCAGCAGTGAAAATCGCAATGAGCAGTTCTTC
CASSENRNEQFF